These 27 T cell receptor beta chains were sequenced from one sample in a study of blood T cell repertoires in COVID-19. The assay was immunoSEQ multiplex PCR, and TCRdb's table has in-frame clones only and misses some. The data show about 280,000 clones, approximately 85% seen once. The sample was peripheral blood. Receptors originate from a man aged 45-65 years with active or convalescent COVID-19.

As for this clone: This CDR3 is also generated by other DNA sequences in the sample. The chain employs TRBV5-4 and TRBJ1-2; 9 bases map to TRBD1. From germline, CDR1 is SGHNT and CDR2 YYREEE (reference sequence). Unmatched junction bases numbered 4, after V lost 4 bases and J lost 6 bases. The CDR3 runs 13 residues. The CDR3 coding sequence is TGTGCCAGCAGCCTGACAGGGGGGGATGGCTACACCTTC. It encodes CASSLTGGDGYTF.

V usage is TRBV7-7 and J usage is TRBJ2-7; 9 bases line up with TRBD2. There are 15 residues in the CDR3. With 5 bases clipped from V and 2 bases from J, the junction kept 7 bases outside the gene matches. Germline CDR1 is SSHAT and CDR2 is FNYEAQ (reference sequence). This CDR3 is CASSLRAGGAYEQYF. Here the CDR3 DNA reads TGTGCCAGCAGCCTCCGGGCGGGGGGGGCCTACGAGCAGTACTTC. The full variable domain, in which reference TRBV7-7 and TRBJ2-7 provide the parts outside the CDR3, is GAGVSQSPRYKVTKRGQDVTLRCDPISSHATLYWYQQALGQGPEFLTYFNYEAQPDKSGLPSDRFSAERPEGSISTLTIQRTEQRDSAMYRCASSLRAGGAYEQYFGPGTRLTVT.

The chain is built from TRBV19 and TRBJ1-5; 9 positions match TRBD1. The ends lost 2 bases at V and 6 bases at J; junction bases unmatched: 14. CDR1 is LNHDA, CDR2 SQIVND, per germline (reference sequence). The CDR3 is 18 amino acids. CDR3 residues: CASSISVARGQGGQPQHF. CDR3 nucleotide sequence: TGTGCCAGTAGTATAAGCGTGGCGAGGGGACAGGGAGGTCAGCCCCAGCATTTT.

This chain joins TRBV9 and TRBJ1-1; 9 bases align to TRBD1. V gave up 2 bases and J gave up 4 bases; unmatched junction bases: 9. CDR1 is SGDLS, CDR2 YYNGEE, per germline. CDR3 length: 16 amino acids. CDR3: CASSVGGTGYGTEAFF. In nucleotides, the CDR3 is TGTGCCAGCAGCGTCGGGGGGACAGGGTATGGCACTGAAGCTTTCTTT.

This chain connects TRBV9 to TRBJ2-3, with 7 bases lining up with TRBD2. V shed 3 bases and J 1 base; nucleotides not matched to a gene: 5. This CDR3 has 15 amino acids. CDR1 SGDLS and CDR2 YYNGEE come from the germline V gene. This CDR3 is CASSGTSFGTDTQYF. The DNA for the CDR3 is TGTGCCAGCAGCGGGACTAGTTTTGGCACAGATACGCAGTATTTT.

The chain recombines TRBV4-2 with TRBJ2-2, with 11 bases that match TRBD2. Germline V gives CDR1 LGHNA, CDR2 YNFKEQ. After removal of 0 bases from V and 1 base from J, the junction contained 7 bases not matched to a gene. The CDR3 contains 19 residues. The CDR3 spells CASSQDPASGRMNTGELFF. CDR3 in DNA: TGTGCCAGCAGCCAAGATCCCGCTAGCGGGAGGATGAACACCGGGGAGCTGTTTTTT.

The V gene is TRBV4-2, the J gene TRBJ1-1; 9 bases align to TRBD1. The CDR3 totals 15 residues. The germline CDR1 and CDR2 sequences are LGHNA and YNFKEQ. The V segment lost 4 bases and the J segment 4 bases; nucleotides outside the gene matches: 7. The CDR3 protein is CASSLAGQGSTEAFF. Written as DNA, the CDR3 is TGTGCCAGCAGCCTAGCTGGACAGGGGAGCACTGAAGCTTTCTTT.

The chain has TRBV11-2 and TRBJ2-7; TRBD1 matches 9 bases. The CDR3 runs to 15 residues. J gave up 2 bases and V 4 bases, and 6 bases lay outside the gene matches. Germline V gene data show CDR1 as SGHAT and CDR2 as FQNNGV. The CDR3: CASSSTGTGTYEQYF. DNA for the CDR3: TGTGCCAGCAGCTCTACCGGGACAGGGACCTACGAGCAGTACTTC.

The chain uses TRBV5-1 and TRBJ2-7, with TRBD2 matching 7 bases. The CDR3 loop spans 15 amino acids. Looked up from germline, CDR1 is SGHRS and CDR2 is YFSETQ. J was trimmed by 1 base and V by 3 bases; bases with no gene match: 7. DNA of the CDR3: TGCGCCAGCAGCTCACAAGCGGGACTTTCCTACGAGCAGTACTTC. Encoded protein: CASSSQAGLSYEQYF. The whole variable domain, filled in from reference TRBV5-1 and TRBJ2-7, reads KAGVTQTPRYLIKTRGQQVTLSCSPISGHRSVSWYQQTPGQGLQFLFEYFSETQRNKGNFPGRFSGRQFSNSRSEMNVSTLELGDSALYLCASSSQAGLSYEQYFGPGTRLTVT.

The rearrangement uses TRBV5-1 and TRBJ1-3; D is unclear. V was pared by 10 bases and J by 0 bases, with 20 bases between. Germline CDR1 is SGHRS and CDR2 is YFSETQ. CDR3 length: 16 amino acids. CDR3 DNA: TGCGCCTCTCAGGCGCAATTCTCCGGCTCTGGAAACACCATATATTTT. Protein product: CASQAQFSGSGNTIYF.

CDR3 DNA: TGTGCCATCAATAAACAGGGCTGGGACACTGAAGCTTTCTTT. Residues: CAINKQGWDTEAFF. The V gene is TRBV10-3, the J gene TRBJ1-1; weak D call: TRBD1 (6 bases). Germline lookup yields CDR1 ENHRY and CDR2 SYGVKD. V was pared by 7 bases and J by 3 bases, with 15 bases between. The CDR3 runs to 14 residues.

This chain connects TRBV5-4 to TRBJ2-3; 9 bases are shared with TRBD2. Trimming took 4 bases from V and 2 from J; bases not matched to a gene: 5. Germline V gives CDR1 SGHNT, CDR2 YYREEE (reference sequence). The CDR3 contains 15 residues. The DNA for the CDR3 is TGTGCCAGCAGCGCACCGGGACTAGCCACAGATACGCAGTATTTT. Its translation: CASSAPGLATDTQYF.

The CDR3 region has the DNA TGTGCCAGCAGCCCGGGAGGGCCTCGCACCGGGGAGCTGTTTTTT. This gives the protein CASSPGGPRTGELFF. The chain recombines TRBV5-4 with TRBJ2-2, with 8 bases lining up with TRBD2. Germline V gives CDR1 SGHNT, CDR2 YYREEE (reference sequence). J was trimmed by 4 bases and V by 4 bases; bases with no gene match: 6. The CDR3 runs to 15 residues.

This clone appeared a few times. V and J are TRBV5-1 and TRBJ2-1; 7 bases match TRBD2. The CDR3 has 21 amino acids. Germline lookup yields CDR1 SGHRS and CDR2 YFSETQ. The V segment lost 4 bases and the J segment 1 base; nucleotides outside the gene matches: 23. The CDR3 loop is CASSPSPVGRVGFRSYNEQFF. CDR3 nucleotide sequence: TGCGCCAGCAGCCCTAGTCCAGTGGGGAGGGTAGGTTTCAGGTCCTACAATGAGCAGTTCTTC.

The V and J genes are TRBV6-5 and TRBJ1-2; possibly TRBD1 for D (5 bases). With 6 bases removed from V and 5 bases from J, the gap between germline ends came to 16 bases. CDR3 size: 14 residues. Germline values: CDR1 MNHEY, CDR2 SVGAGI. The DNA of the CDR3 is TGTGCCAGCAGCCCGGCTGGGGGGAGGTATGGCTACACCTTC. Encoded protein: CASSPAGGRYGYTF.

The chain employs TRBV29-1 and TRBJ2-3; D not certain. Germline V gene data show CDR1 as SQVTM and CDR2 as ANQGSEA. Trimming left V 1 base short and J 6 bases short, with 5 bases between. The CDR3 has 11 residues. In DNA, the CDR3 is TGCAGCGTTGAAGGGCGGGATACGCAGTATTTT. Its protein product is CSVEGRDTQYF.

The chain is built from TRBV5-1 and TRBJ1-1; D may be TRBD1 (5 bases). V gave up 0 bases and J gave up 4 bases, with 13 bases separating them. Germline assignment: CDR1 SGHRS and CDR2 YFSETQ. The CDR3 loop spans 15 amino acids. The CDR3 region is CASSLAGGVSTEAFF. CDR3 in DNA: TGCGCCAGCAGCTTGGCCGGGGGAGTCAGCACTGAAGCTTTCTTT. The full variable domain, with the rest looked up from reference TRBV5-1 and TRBJ1-1, is KAGVTQTPRYLIKTRGQQVTLSCSPISGHRSVSWYQQTPGQGLQFLFEYFSETQRNKGNFPGRFSGRQFSNSRSEMNVSTLELGDSALYLCASSLAGGVSTEAFFGQGTRLTVV.

The rearrangement joins TRBV4-1 to TRBJ2-5; TRBD2 agrees at 7 bases. The CDR3 is 16 residues long. Germline CDR1 and CDR2: MGHRA and YSYEKL. With 1 base clipped from V and 5 bases from J, the junction kept 10 bases outside the gene matches. The DNA of the CDR3 is TGCGCCAGCAGCCAAGGCCCTAGCGGATCGGGGGAGACCCAGTACTTC. It codes for CASSQGPSGSGETQYF.

The rearrangement uses TRBV3-1 (or the pseudogene TRBV3-2) and TRBJ2-2; tentative D call: TRBD1 (5 bases). The CDR3 is made up of 16 amino acids. V was trimmed by 5 bases and J by 0 bases, leaving 13 bases between them. CDR1 is LGHDT, CDR2 YNNKEL, per germline (reference sequence). The CDR3, as DNA: TGTGCCAGCAGCTATGGATCAGGGTCGAACACCGGGGAGCTGTTTTTT. It specifies CASSYGSGSNTGELFF.

The chain combines TRBV7-2 with TRBJ1-5; D is possibly TRBD1 (5 bases). This CDR3 contains 15 residues. V dropped 2 bases and J dropped 2 bases, with 10 bases sitting between them. Germline lookup yields CDR1 SGHTA and CDR2 FQGNSA. CDR3 amino acids: CASSLQAGGNQPQHF. The CDR3 DNA follows: TGTGCCAGCAGCTTACAGGCGGGGGGCAATCAGCCCCAGCATTTT.

V and J are TRBV3-1 (or the pseudogene TRBV3-2) and TRBJ2-1, with a possible D match to TRBD2 (5 bases). The germline CDR1 and CDR2 sequences are LGHDT and YNNKEL (reference sequence). V was clipped by 4 bases and J by 0 bases, with 19 bases between them. This CDR3 is 18 amino acids long. The CDR3 nucleotides read TGTGCCAGCAGCCCGCCCCCGGGGTGGAGACACTCCTACAATGAGCAGTTCTTC. As protein: CASSPPPGWRHSYNEQFF.

J is TRBJ1-5 and V is TRBV3-1 (or the pseudogene TRBV3-2); TRBD1 aligns across 8 bases. The ends lost 0 bases at V and 6 bases at J; junction bases unmatched: 4. The germline V gene encodes CDR1 LGHDT and CDR2 YNNKEL (reference sequence). This CDR3 has 15 amino acids. The CDR3 protein is CASSQDTTGGQPQHF. The DNA for the CDR3 is TGTGCCAGCAGCCAAGATACAACAGGGGGTCAGCCCCAGCATTTT.

The chain joins TRBV9 to TRBJ2-1, with D unclear. The CDR3 is 14 residues long. CDR1 is SGDLS and CDR2 is YYNGEE in the germline V gene. Between the trimmed V and J ends, which lost 0 bases and 7 bases, there was a span of 11 bases. CDR3: CASSVELLNNEQFF. CDR3 DNA sequence: TGTGCCAGCAGCGTAGAACTTCTCAATAATGAGCAGTTCTTC. The whole variable domain, filled in from reference TRBV9 and TRBJ2-1, reads DSGVTQTPKHLITATGQRVTLRCSPRSGDLSVYWYQQSLDQGLQFLIQYYNGEERAKGNILERFSAQQFPDLHSELNLSSLELGDSALYFCASSVELLNNEQFFGPGTRLTVL.

DNA of the CDR3: TGCAGCGTTGAAGAGGGTTACAGGGGCGACTATGGCTACACCTTC. It yields the protein CSVEEGYRGDYGYTF. The V call is TRBV29-1, the J call TRBJ1-2, with TRBD1 matching over 7 bases. The J segment lost 3 bases and the V segment lost 0 bases, leaving 7 bases of the junction unmatched. CDR3 length equals 15 residues. CDR1 is SQVTM, CDR2 ANQGSEA, per germline.

The chain recombines TRBV30 with TRBJ1-1; perhaps TRBD1 as D (5 bases). V lost 4 bases to trimming and J lost 0 bases, with 9 bases between them. The CDR3 length is 13 residues. Germline V gene lookup returns CDR1 GTSNPN and CDR2 SVGIG (reference sequence). CDR3 sequence (DNA): TGTGCCTGGATTACAGGTATGAACACTGAAGCTTTCTTT. Protein: CAWITGMNTEAFF.

V usage is TRBV25-1 and J usage is TRBJ2-1; D is uncertain. This CDR3 region has 13 residues. Germline V gene data show CDR1 as MGHDK and CDR2 as SYGVNS. Deletions cut 3 bases from V and 2 bases from J, with 5 bases between. The CDR3 region is CASSDPAYNEQFF. The DNA of the CDR3 is TGTGCCAGCAGTGATCCAGCCTACAATGAGCAGTTCTTC.

The V and J genes are TRBV6-2 or TRBV6-3 and TRBJ2-3; TRBD2 might be the D (5 bases). The V gene lost 5 bases and the J gene lost 6 bases, with 9 bases spanning the gap. The CDR3 is 12 amino acids. Per germline, CDR1 MNHEY and CDR2 SVGEGT. The CDR3 protein is CASSRSGDTQYF. CDR3 DNA sequence: TGTGCCAGCAGTCGAAGCGGCGATACGCAGTATTTT.